Listed below are T cell receptor beta chains from one sample, sequenced in a study of cytomegalovirus exposure and HLA in healthy donors. The protocol was immunoSEQ multiplex PCR, while the TCRdb copy is restricted to in-frame clones and leaves out a portion. The table includes approximately 170,000 clones, approximately 80% detected once. The sample comprised PBMCs. The receptors originated from a woman aged 35 to 49 in good health and CMV-seropositive. Each CDR3 is given with its conserved first and last residue.

>TRBJ1-1|TRBV9
CASSVGPGGFEAFF
>TRBJ2-1|TRBV19
CASNPSGYNEQFF
>TRBJ1-2|TRBV6-5
CASKNYYGYTF
>TRBJ2-7|TRBV21-1
CASSKRGTGDYEQYF
>TRBJ1-2|TRBV30
CAWSGQGLYLGYTF
>TRBJ1-2|TRBV27
CASSLNWASHGYTF
>TRBJ2-5|TRBV10-2
CASSETGGETQYF
>TRBJ2-5|TRBV4-3
CASSQGLGTGMNSETQYF
>TRBJ1-1|TRBV18
CASSPPGQALNTEAFF
>TRBJ2-7|TRBV4-1
CASSPASGGFYEQYF
>TRBJ1-1|TRBV5-1
CASSLMIGGLNTEAFF
>TRBJ1-2|TRBV5-1
CASSLYGIYGYTF
>TRBJ1-2|TRBV5-4
CASSLDNRGYGYTF
>TRBJ1-1|TRBV28
CASSSTGYEAFF
>TRBJ2-5|TRBV6-1
CASSEGQETQYF
>TRBJ2-7|TRBV28
CASTLGGTYEQYF
>TRBJ2-7|TRBV6-5
CASSDRGEQYF
>TRBJ2-6|TRBV18
CASSLTPGQGSGANVLTF
>TRBJ1-5|TRBV7-2
CASSVVSNQPQHF
>TRBJ2-7|TRBV7-2
CASSQDRGWEQYF
>TRBJ1-3|TRBV6-5
CASSPEGSGNTIYF
>TRBJ2-3|TRBV7-2
CASRGTSGGVSTDTQYF
>TRBJ2-2|TRBV13
CASSSQRGTGELFF
>TRBJ2-2|TRBV5-4
CASSLTRTGAYTGELFF
>TRBJ2-5|TRBV25-1
CASSDGLAGGSETQYF
>TRBJ2-7|TRBV13
CASSRRRARAEQYF
>TRBJ1-4|TRBV28
CASSKQGEKLFF
>TRBJ2-3|TRBV11-2
CASSHGTSGADTQYF
>TRBJ1-5|TRBV2
CASRGGDYQPQHF
>TRBJ1-5|TRBV5-6
CASSLGTGSNQPQHF